Ten or more counts support the clone carrying this T cell receptor (beta chain). The sample belongs to a study of early T cells in non-severe SARS-CoV-2 infection. Across the whole study: Sequencing targeted bulk RNA from unsorted whole blood, leaving chains unpaired.

The CDR3 is 16 residues long. Germline V gives CDR1 MNHEY, CDR2 SVGAGI. The V and J ends lost 4 bases and 1 base, in that order; junction bases with no gene match: 8. TCRdb passed the 5' RACE reads through MiXCR, listing each CDR3 protein once. The table shows 30,000 to 45,000 distinct CDR3 sequences, with 3.9% occurring only once. Sample: whole blood. This clonotype was obtained from an adult who was a healthcare worker with PCR-confirmed SARS-CoV-2 infection or an uninfected control (not recorded which). The chain carries TRBV6-5 and TRBJ2-3, with 7 bases matching TRBD1. The CDR3 DNA follows: TGTGCCAGCAGTTCACAGGGGCCGCGGGGCACAGATACGCAGTATTTT. Translation gives CASSSQGPRGTDTQYF.